Included here is one T cell receptor (beta chain) sequence, with context. Per the authors' pipeline: Reference gene primer amplification yielded estimated nucleated cell counts. Using immunoSEQ multiplex PCR, the repertoire was profiled, and TCRdb retains in-frame clones only, with some absent. The D gene and trimming were derived from the DNA, and the V and J assignments and clone size from that table. This sample has approximately 250,000 clones, with around nine tenths found just once. J gave up 8 bases and V 0 bases, and 5 bases lay outside the gene matches. The germline V gene encodes CDR1 SGHRS and CDR2 YFSETQ. The CDR3 is 14 amino acids. This specimen comes from a study of blood T cell repertoires in COVID-19. Looking at the study overall: Spain, Italy and the United States supplied samples that represented acute and convalescent COVID-19. The analysed material was cDNA or gDNA that came from T cells, B-cell-depleted T cells, or PBMCs.

Followed over time, Seattle patients had been enrolled while infection was active. The chain has TRBV5-1 and TRBJ1-2; 9 positions match TRBD1. The sequence was obtained from a woman aged 65 to 85 with COVID-19, enrolled during active disease. Sequences were obtained from peripheral blood. The CDR3 spells CASSLERTGVGYTF. The DNA of the CDR3 is TGCGCCAGCAGCTTGGAACGGACAGGGGTCGGCTACACCTTC.